This T cell receptor (beta chain) came from a study of CD8 T cells in Susac syndrome. This CDR3 spans 14 amino acids. Looked up from germline, CDR1 is SEHNR and CDR2 is FQNEAQ (reference sequence). Sequencing of TCR beta was performed on blood CD8+ T cells and on blood CD4+ T cells. TEMRA cells were FACS-enriched and CD8+ and CD4+ T cells negatively isolated. Note on this clonotype: One end of the junction does not line up with germline, which may come from a read error.

It was with random hexamers that 0.5 to 1 ug RNA was reverse transcribed. TCR beta CDR3 was amplified by immunoSEQ covering 54 Vbeta and 13 Jbeta. TCRdb ran MiXCR on the immunoSEQ multiplex PCR reads and lists one entry per CDR3 protein. The sample includes approximately 120,000 distinct CDR3 sequences, about 93% seen only once; the top ten take 0.13% to 0.15%. The source of this sequence is a human donor in good health. V usage is TRBV7-9 and J usage is TRBJ2-7, with a possible D match to TRBD1 (6 bases). Sequencing input: CD4+ T cells from PBMCs. CDR3 in DNA: TGTGCCAGCAGCCCCCAGGGGAACCCCTACGGGCAGTACTTC. Translation: CASSPQGNPYGQYF.